This T cell receptor (beta chain) was observed in a study of blood T cell repertoires in COVID-19. Study background: Sources were T cells, B-cell-depleted T cells, or PBMCs; the material itself was cDNA or gDNA.

This clone is a singleton in its sample. The method was immunoSEQ multiplex PCR; TCRdb's version includes in-frame clones alone and lacks a portion of them. The sample lists 200,000 to 250,000 clones; about nine tenths were seen once. V gave up 7 bases and J gave up 3 bases, with 19 bases separating them. Germline V gene sequence: CDR1 MDHEN, CDR2 SYDVKM. This CDR3 is built from 15 residues. This receptor was taken from a man aged 25 to 45 with COVID-19, enrolled during active disease. The chain has TRBV28 and TRBJ2-7; D ambiguous. The specimen sequenced was peripheral blood. CDR3 protein: CASKSRGLRLYEQYF. CDR3 nucleotide sequence: TGTGCCAGCAAGTCTCGAGGTTTACGGCTCTACGAGCAGTACTTC.